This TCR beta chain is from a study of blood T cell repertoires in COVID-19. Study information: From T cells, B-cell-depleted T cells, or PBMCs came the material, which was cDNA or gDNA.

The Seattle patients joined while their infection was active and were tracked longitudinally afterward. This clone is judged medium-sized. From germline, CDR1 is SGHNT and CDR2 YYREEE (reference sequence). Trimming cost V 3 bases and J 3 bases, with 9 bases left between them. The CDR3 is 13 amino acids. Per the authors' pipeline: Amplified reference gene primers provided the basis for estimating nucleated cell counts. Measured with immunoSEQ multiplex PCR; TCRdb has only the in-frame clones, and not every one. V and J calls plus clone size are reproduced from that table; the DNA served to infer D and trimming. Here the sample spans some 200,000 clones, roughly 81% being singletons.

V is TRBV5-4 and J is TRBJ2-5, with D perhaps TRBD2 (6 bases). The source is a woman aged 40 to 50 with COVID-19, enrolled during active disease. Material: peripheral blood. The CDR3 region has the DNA TGTGCCAGCAGCTCCAAGCGGGAAGAGACCCAGTACTTC. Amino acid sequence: CASSSKREETQYF.